These 13 T cell receptor beta chains were sequenced from one sample in a study of blood T cell repertoires in COVID-19. The table came from immunoSEQ multiplex PCR; TCRdb's copy has only in-frame clones and leaves some out. The sample yields 270,000 or so clones, 65% to 90% seen once. Sequenced: peripheral blood. The receptors originated from a human donor in a cohort sampled during active COVID-19.

CDR3: CATSPGVSNQPQHF. DNA of the CDR3: TGTGCCACCAGCCCAGGGGTCAGCAATCAGCCCCAGCATTTT. This chain uses TRBV15 with TRBJ1-5, with D tentatively TRBD1 (6 bases). The CDR3 consists of 14 residues. With 5 bases removed from V and 1 base from J, the gap between germline ends came to 9 bases. Germline CDR1 LNHNV, CDR2 YYDKDF (reference sequence).

This clone was found a few times. The chain links TRBV7-9 to TRBJ1-5; 7 nucleotides match TRBD1. This CDR3 is 13 amino acids long. J gave up 5 bases and V 4 bases, and 2 bases lay outside the gene matches. Germline-derived CDR1 and CDR2 are SEHNR and FQNEAQ (reference sequence). CDR3 sequence: CASSYDRDQPQHF. The CDR3 nucleotides read TGTGCCAGCAGCTACGACAGGGATCAGCCCCAGCATTTT.

The chain is built from TRBV14 and TRBJ2-3; tentatively, D is TRBD2 (6 bases). Germline-derived CDR1 and CDR2 are SGHDN and FVKESK. V was cut by 5 bases and J by 3 bases, with 18 bases left in between. CDR3 length: 16 residues. The CDR3 region is CASSILEGRRTDTQYF. The DNA of the CDR3 is TGTGCCAGCAGCATCCTAGAGGGGAGGAGGACAGATACGCAGTATTTT.

The V call is TRBV6-5, the J call TRBJ2-7; tentative D call: TRBD1 (6 bases). The V gene's germline CDR1 is MNHEY and CDR2 SVGAGI. This CDR3 is built from 13 residues. V was pared by 6 bases and J by 1 base, with 10 bases between. CDR3 protein: CASSRQVSYEQYF. DNA for the CDR3: TGTGCCAGCAGCCGACAGGTATCCTACGAGCAGTACTTC.

This chain uses TRBV7-9 with TRBJ1-2; 7 bases are shared with TRBD1. Unmatched junction bases numbered 2, after V lost 1 base and J lost 0 bases. There are 15 residues in the CDR3. Germline CDR1 is SEHNR and CDR2 is FQNEAQ (reference sequence). The DNA for the CDR3 is TGTGCCAGCAGCTTAGGACAGGGTCCTAACTATGGCTACACCTTC. It translates to CASSLGQGPNYGYTF.

The chain links TRBV9 to TRBJ2-3; TRBD2 might be the D (7 bases). CDR3 length: 14 residues. V lost 3 bases to trimming and J lost 2 bases, with 10 bases between them. Germline V gene lookup returns CDR1 SGDLS and CDR2 YYNGEE. This chain's CDR3 is CASSGGGFTDTQYF. For the CDR3, the DNA is TGTGCCAGCAGCGGCGGGGGCTTCACAGATACGCAGTATTTT.

This rearrangement joins TRBV19 to TRBJ2-5; D is possibly TRBD2 (5 bases). Germline V lookup: CDR1 LNHDA, CDR2 SQIVND (reference sequence). The CDR3 length is 13 residues. V was clipped by 3 bases and J by 2 bases, with 7 bases between them. The CDR3 nucleotides are TGTGCCAGTAGTATTAGCGCTCAAGAGACCCAGTACTTC. Protein sequence: CASSISAQETQYF.

This clone was observed a handful of times. CDR3 amino acids: CASRQGSGIVTDTQYF. The CDR3 DNA reads TGTGCCAGCAGGCAGGGGAGCGGGATCGTTACAGATACGCAGTATTTT. The chain employs TRBV7-2 and TRBJ2-3; tentatively, D is TRBD2 (7 bases). The germline V gene has CDR1 SGHTA and CDR2 FQGNSA. This CDR3 has 16 amino acids. V shed 6 bases and J shed 3 bases, with 19 bases lying between them.

The chain carries TRBV28 and TRBJ1-1, with D possibly matching TRBD1 (5 bases). The germline CDR1 and CDR2 sequences are MDHEN and SYDVKM. V lost 3 bases, J lost 0 bases, and 11 bases lay in between. CDR3 length equals 15 residues. The CDR3 is CASSFGGGMNTEAFF. The CDR3 DNA reads TGTGCCAGCAGTTTTGGGGGGGGTATGAACACTGAAGCTTTCTTT.

The gene calls are TRBV5-4 and TRBJ2-1; D is perhaps TRBD2 (6 bases). From germline, CDR1 is SGHNT and CDR2 YYREEE (reference sequence). The CDR3 spans 15 residues. The V end lost 4 bases, the J end lost 5 bases, and 16 bases lay between the germline ends. Here the CDR3 DNA reads TGTGCCAGCAGCGTGTACGGGACTCTAAACAATGAGCAGTTCTTC. As protein: CASSVYGTLNNEQFF. Supplemented by reference TRBV5-4 and TRBJ2-1, the full variable domain reads ETGVTQSPTHLIKTRGQQVTLRCSSQSGHNTVSWYQQALGQGPQFIFQYYREEENGRGNFPPRFSGLQFPNYSSELNVNALELDDSALYLCASSVYGTLNNEQFFGPGTRLTVL.

V gene TRBV9 combines with J gene TRBJ2-2; 7 nucleotides match TRBD2. Germline CDR1 and CDR2: SGDLS and YYNGEE. V lost 3 bases, J lost 2 bases, and 4 bases stayed unmatched. The CDR3 sequence is 15 residues long. The CDR3 here is CASSAASGNTGELFF. CDR3 nucleotides: TGTGCCAGCAGCGCAGCTAGCGGTAACACCGGGGAGCTGTTTTTT.

This chain's CDR3 is CASSLGTSGRAEQYF. The CDR3 coding sequence is TGTGCCAGCAGTTTAGGGACTAGCGGGAGGGCCGAGCAGTACTTC. The genes are TRBV27 and TRBJ2-7, with TRBD2 identical over 16 bases. V was clipped by 2 bases and J by 6 bases; unmatched bases: 1. The CDR3 is 15 amino acids. Germline CDR1 reads MNHEY; CDR2 reads SMNVEV (reference sequence).

V is TRBV6-2 or TRBV6-3 and J is TRBJ2-7, with D possibly TRBD1 on 5 matching bases. Trimming took off 0 bases at V and 5 bases at J, with 14 bases between the two ends. Germline V gene lookup returns CDR1 MNHEY and CDR2 SVGEGT. The CDR3 length is 15 residues. In DNA, the CDR3 is TGTGCCAGCAGTTACTCAAGAGCGAAAGGGGACGAGCAGTACTTC. This translates into CASSYSRAKGDEQYF.